A selection of T cell receptor beta chains follows, all from one sample in a study of blood T cell repertoires in COVID-19. The table came from immunoSEQ multiplex PCR; TCRdb's copy has only in-frame clones and leaves some out. The table includes 200,000 to 250,000 clones, 85% to 90% detected once. The specimen was peripheral blood. Every receptor here comes from a middle-aged man with acute or convalescent COVID-19. Both conserved end residues are part of each CDR3. A D gene is named only where the DNA matches it firmly. Some rows mark clone size as missing; the rest say once, few, many or name a class of expanded clone.

D | length | J | size | V | DNA | CDR3
NA | 16 | TRBJ1-4 | NA | TRBV6-6 | TGTGCCAGCAGTAACCGCCGGGGGGCAACTAATGAAAAACTGTTTTTT | CASSNRRGATNEKLFF
NA | 14 | TRBJ1-4 | NA | TRBV12-5 | TGTGCTAGTGGTTCGTCCGGGACACTTGAAAAACTGTTTTTT | CASGSSGTLEKLFF
NA | 14 | TRBJ2-7 | NA | TRBV5-1 | TGCGCCAGCAGGATGGGGACATGGGGTTACGAGCAGTACTTC | CASRMGTWGYEQYF
NA | 12 | TRBJ2-7 | few | TRBV7-2 | TGTGCCAGCAGGACTGATTCCTACGAGCAGTACTTC | CASRTDSYEQYF
TRBD1 | 15 | TRBJ1-1 | NA | TRBV7-8 | TGTGCCAGCAGCCCCCAGGCAGGGGGGAACACTGAAGCTTTCTTT | CASSPQAGGNTEAFF
NA | 16 | TRBJ2-3 | NA | TRBV4-1 | TGCGCCAGCAGCCAAGAATCGACTCCCTTCACAGATACGCAGTATTTT | CASSQESTPFTDTQYF
TRBD2 | 15 | TRBJ2-1 | NA | TRBV6-5 | TGTGCCAGCAGTAGATCTAGCGGGGGGGCCAATGAGCAGTTCTTC | CASSRSSGGANEQFF
NA | 12 | TRBJ1-6 | NA | TRBV16 | TGTGCCAGCAGCCAATCAGGAGGTCCCCTCCACTTT | CASSQSGGPLHF
NA | 15 | TRBJ1-1 | NA | TRBV6-5 | TGTGCCAGCAGCCCCCGTAGTATCGGAGGCGCTGAAGCTTTCTTT | CASSPRSIGGAEAFF
TRBD1 | 15 | TRBJ2-5 | NA | TRBV2 | TGTGCCAGCCAATTAAACAGGGGAAACCAAGAGACCCAGTACTTC | CASQLNRGNQETQYF
TRBD2 | 16 | TRBJ2-5 | NA | TRBV12-5 | TGTGCTAGTGGTTCAGGGACTAGCGTACCACAAGAGACCCAGTACTTC | CASGSGTSVPQETQYF
NA | 14 | TRBJ2-3 | NA | TRBV5-4 | TGTGCCAGCAGCTTGGACAGTCCGACAGATACGCAGTATTTT | CASSLDSPTDTQYF
NA | 13 | TRBJ2-5 | NA | TRBV25-1 | TGTGCCAGCAGTGAAGCGCTGTTGGAGACCCAGTACTTC | CASSEALLETQYF
TRBD1 | 16 | TRBJ2-4 | once | TRBV30 | TGTGCCTGGAGTAGGCTGGGACAGGGGGCCAAAAACATTCAGTACTTC | CAWSRLGQGAKNIQYF
TRBD1 | 14 | TRBJ1-5 | NA | TRBV27 | TGTGCCAGCAGAGGACAGGCGGGGAATCAGCCCCAGCATTTT | CASRGQAGNQPQHF
NA | 11 | TRBJ1-1 | NA | TRBV12-3/TRBV12-4 | TGTGCCAGCAGCCGCGGGGGCGAGGCTTTCTTT | CASSRGGEAFF
TRBD1 | 18 | TRBJ1-6 | NA | TRBV10-3 | TGTGCCATCAGTGAGGGTGGGGACAGAAGCTCCTATAATTCACCCCTCCACTTT | CAISEGGDRSSYNSPLHF
NA | 14 | TRBJ1-3 | NA | TRBV5-1 | TGCGCCAGCAGCTTCGGTGAATCTGGAAACACCATATATTTT | CASSFGESGNTIYF
TRBD1 | 15 | TRBJ1-4 | NA | TRBV10-2 | TGCGCCAGCAACCCTCAGGGGGTAACTAATGAAAAACTGTTTTTT | CASNPQGVTNEKLFF
NA | 13 | TRBJ1-1 | NA | TRBV5-6 | TGTGCCAGCTCCCCAAAAGGACAGTATGAAGCTTTCTTT | CASSPKGQYEAFF
NA | 13 | TRBJ1-1 | NA | TRBV12-3/TRBV12-4 | TGTGCCAGCAGCTTGCGGGGGGGCACTGAAGCTTTCTTT | CASSLRGGTEAFF
TRBD1 | 15 | TRBJ1-2 | once | TRBV5-6 | TGTGCCAGCAGCTCGTTACCCGACAGGGGTGAAGCCTACACCTTC | CASSSLPDRGEAYTF
TRBD1 | 14 | TRBJ1-1 | once | TRBV5-6 | TGTGCCAGCAGCTTGGCAGGGGGTCGTACTGAAGCTTTCTTT | CASSLAGGRTEAFF
TRBD1 | 18 | TRBJ1-2 | NA | TRBV5-4 | TGTGCCAGCAGCCAGGCCGGGCCAGGACAGGGGATAATCTATGGCTACACCTTC | CASSQAGPGQGIIYGYTF
NA | 14 | TRBJ2-5 | NA | TRBV9 | TGTGCCAGCAGCGTAGGGGCCCAATCCGAGACCCAGTACTTC | CASSVGAQSETQYF
TRBD1 | 15 | TRBJ1-2 | few | TRBV19 | TGTGCCAGTAGCCCCGGGACAGCGGGCTACTATGGCTACACCTTC | CASSPGTAGYYGYTF
TRBD1 | 14 | TRBJ1-6 | NA | TRBV7-8 | TGTGCCAGCAGGACAGGGATGGTGGATTCACCCCTCCACTTT | CASRTGMVDSPLHF
NA | 11 | TRBJ1-1 | few | TRBV2 | TGTGCCAGCAGTGAACCCCGGGTAGCTTTCTTT | CASSEPRVAFF
NA | 12 | TRBJ2-5 | NA | TRBV5-1 | TGCGCCAGCAGCCTAAACCAAGAGACCCAGTACTTC | CASSLNQETQYF
NA | 13 | TRBJ1-1 | few | TRBV30 | TGTGCCTGGAGCGCAACCCAGGGTTCCTACGCTTTCTTT | CAWSATQGSYAFF
TRBD1 | 13 | TRBJ1-1 | NA | TRBV14 | TGTGCCAGCAGGCGACAGGGGGAGGCTGAAGCTTTCTTT | CASRRQGEAEAFF
TRBD2 | 13 | TRBJ2-7 | few | TRBV6-5 | TGTGCCGGACTGGGACTAGCGGGGGGCGAGCAGTACTTC | CAGLGLAGGEQYF
NA | 15 | TRBJ1-2 | NA | TRBV2 | TGTGCCAGCAGTGACGAGGCTCCAGCGGACTATGGCTACACCTTC | CASSDEAPADYGYTF
NA | 12 | TRBJ2-7 | once | TRBV2 | TGTGCCAGCAGAACAGGGTCCTACGAGCAGTACTTC | CASRTGSYEQYF
TRBD1 | 13 | TRBJ2-4 | NA | TRBV30 | TGTGCCTGGAAGGGGACAGGGGGCGCTCAGATGAACTTC | CAWKGTGGAQMNF
NA | 15 | TRBJ2-3 | few | TRBV3-1/TRBV3-2 | TGTGCCAGCAGCCCCCAGCGGCTCCCCGCGCTTACGCAGTATTTT | CASSPQRLPALTQYF
NA | 12 | TRBJ2-2 | NA | TRBV10-1 | TGCGCCAGCAGTCAGAACACCGGGGAGCTGTTTTTT | CASSQNTGELFF
NA | 13 | TRBJ1-2 | NA | TRBV5-1 | TGCGCCAGCAGCTACGGACAAAACTATGGCTACACCTTC | CASSYGQNYGYTF
NA | 11 | TRBJ2-5 | NA | TRBV20-1 | TGCAGTGCTAGCGAAGGGGGACGGCTCAACTTC | CSASEGGRLNF
TRBD1 | 14 | TRBJ1-2 | NA | TRBV18 | TGTGCCAGCTCACCTGACAGGGGGCAGTATGGCTACACCTTC | CASSPDRGQYGYTF
TRBD2 | 16 | TRBJ2-1 | once | TRBV7-9 | TGTGCCAGCAGCCAGGAGACTAGCGGGGTTTACAATGAGCAGTTCTTC | CASSQETSGVYNEQFF
NA | 15 | TRBJ1-3 | NA | TRBV5-5 | TGTGCCAGCAGCCCACTAGGGAACTCTGGAAACACCATATATTTT | CASSPLGNSGNTIYF
NA | 13 | TRBJ2-5 | NA | TRBV11-2 | TGTGCCAGCAGCTTATTCGGGAAGGAGACCCAGTACTTC | CASSLFGKETQYF
NA | 13 | TRBJ1-5 | NA | TRBV7-9 | TGTGCCAGCAGCTCCACAGGGAACCAGCCCCAGCATTTT | CASSSTGNQPQHF
TRBD1 | 13 | TRBJ2-2 | many | TRBV7-8 | TGTGCCACGGGACAGGGGGAAACCGGGGAGCTGTTTTTT | CATGQGETGELFF
NA | 13 | TRBJ1-6 | NA | TRBV30 | TGTGCCTCCACCGTGGGGGGGAACTCACCCCTCCACTTT | CASTVGGNSPLHF
TRBD1 | 15 | TRBJ2-7 | NA | TRBV6-5 | TGTGCCAGCAGAACCGACAGGGGGCGGACCTACGAGCAGTACTTC | CASRTDRGRTYEQYF
TRBD2 | 17 | TRBJ2-1 | NA | TRBV11-2 | TGTGCCAGCAGCTTAGTGGTTGGGACTAGCGGGGGGCATGAGCAGTTCTTC | CASSLVVGTSGGHEQFF
TRBD1 | 14 | TRBJ1-1 | few | TRBV15 | TGTGCCACCAGCACCTATGACAGGGCCCGAAAAGCTTTCTTT | CATSTYDRARKAFF
TRBD2 | 15 | TRBJ2-5 | NA | TRBV5-8 | TGTGCCAGCAGCCCGGGACTAGCGGGCCAAGAGACCCAGTACTTC | CASSPGLAGQETQYF
NA | 15 | TRBJ1-1 | few | TRBV6-1 | TGTGCCAGCAGTGAATACGCAGTATTGAACACTGAAGCTTTCTTT | CASSEYAVLNTEAFF
TRBD2 | 15 | TRBJ2-7 | NA | TRBV6-5 | TGTGCCACTAAGGTCGGGACTAGCGTTAGCTACGAGCAGTACTTC | CATKVGTSVSYEQYF
NA | 16 | TRBJ2-6 | NA | TRBV5-1 | TGCGCCAGCAGCTTGGGCGCGGACTCTGGGGCCAACGTCCTGACTTTC | CASSLGADSGANVLTF
TRBD1 | 15 | TRBJ1-6 | NA | TRBV4-1 | TGCGCCAGCAGCAGCCGGGACAGGGATAATTCACCCCTCCACTTT | CASSSRDRDNSPLHF
NA | 14 | TRBJ2-7 | NA | TRBV5-4 | TGTGCCAGCAGCTTGTTGGACACCTCCTACGAGCAGTACTTC | CASSLLDTSYEQYF